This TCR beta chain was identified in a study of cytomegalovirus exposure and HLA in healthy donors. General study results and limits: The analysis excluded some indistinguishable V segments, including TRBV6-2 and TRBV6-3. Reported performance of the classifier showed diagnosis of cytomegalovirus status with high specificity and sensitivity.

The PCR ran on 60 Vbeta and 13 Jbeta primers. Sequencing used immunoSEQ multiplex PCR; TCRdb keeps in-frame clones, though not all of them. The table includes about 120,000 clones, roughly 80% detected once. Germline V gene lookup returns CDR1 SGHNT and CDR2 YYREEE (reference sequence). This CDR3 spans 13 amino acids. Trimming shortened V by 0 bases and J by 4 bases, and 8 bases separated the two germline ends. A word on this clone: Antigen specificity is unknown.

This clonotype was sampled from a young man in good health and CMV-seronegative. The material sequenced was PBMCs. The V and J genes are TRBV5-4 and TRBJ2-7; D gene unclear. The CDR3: CASSLGVAYEQYF. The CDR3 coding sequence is TGTGCCAGCAGCTTGGGAGTTGCGTACGAGCAGTACTTC.